Shown below are 29 T cell receptor beta chains from a single sample sequenced in a study of human T cells and chemical hapten exposure. Indicated time point: patch test 2, 6 weeks after DPC sensitization. Treatment specified: therapeutic diphenylcyclopropenone sensitization with weekly scalp DPC. Using its own MiXCR run on the RACE reads, TCRdb lists one record per CDR3 protein. Of some 90,000 distinct CDR3 sequences listed, approximately 10% are singletons. The specimen comprised whole blood, sampled in connection with sensitization to the hapten diphenylcyclopropenone (DPC). Receptor source: a woman in her forties with alopecia areata. Some clones in this sample may be carry-over from other donors' samples.

This clonotype occurred once. The chain links TRBV18 to TRBJ1-5; perhaps TRBD1 as D (6 bases). V dropped 4 bases and J dropped 9 bases, with 16 bases sitting between them. The CDR3 contains 14 residues. Per the germline V gene, CDR1 is KGHSH and CDR2 is LQKENI. CDR3 loop: CASSRTGQDRPQHF. Written as DNA, the CDR3 is TGTGCCAGCTCACGTACAGGGCAGGATCGGCCCCAGCATTTT.

This clonotype was seen a handful of times. The rearrangement uses TRBV4-2 and TRBJ2-2, with 7 bases aligning to TRBD2. Losses at the gene ends were 2 bases for V and 0 bases for J; bases not matched to a gene: 3. The CDR3 runs to 16 residues. Germline values: CDR1 LGHNA, CDR2 YNFKEQ. The CDR3 sequence is CASSQPGLANTGELFF. The CDR3 DNA follows: TGTGCCAGCAGCCAACCCGGACTAGCGAACACCGGGGAGCTGTTTTTT.

The chain uses TRBV29-1 and TRBJ1-2; possible D gene TRBD1, 6 bases. The germline gives CDR1 SQVTM, CDR2 ANQGSEA. This CDR3 is 13 amino acids long. Trimming cost V 4 bases and J 0 bases, with 9 bases left between them. The CDR3, as DNA: TGCAGCGTTGTGGACAGCTCTAACTATGGCTACACCTTC. Its translation is CSVVDSSNYGYTF.

V gene TRBV27 combines with J gene TRBJ1-1, with unresolved D. The germline V and J ends were trimmed by 4 bases and 0 bases, with 12 bases remaining between them. This CDR3 has 15 residues. Germline V lookup: CDR1 MNHEY, CDR2 SMNVEV (reference sequence). CDR3 in amino acids: CASSSPGSMNTEAFF. The CDR3 nucleotides are TGTGCCAGCAGTTCTCCGGGGAGTATGAACACTGAAGCTTTCTTT.

In this sample, this clonotype turned up many times. The chain carries TRBV29-1 and TRBJ2-5, with a tentative D call TRBD2 (6 bases). The V and J ends lost 7 bases and 0 bases respectively, with 9 bases between them. The germline gives CDR1 SQVTM, CDR2 ANQGSEA. The CDR3 has 12 residues. CDR3 sequence (DNA): TGCAGCGACTCGGGGGACCAAGAGACCCAGTACTTC. It encodes CSDSGDQETQYF.

V and J are TRBV7-2 and TRBJ2-6; tentatively, D is TRBD2 (6 bases). Germline V gene sequence: CDR1 SGHTA, CDR2 FQGNSA. With 1 base removed from V and 2 bases from J, the gap between germline ends came to 12 bases. This CDR3 is 17 amino acids long. CDR3 sequence reads: CASSLGPAGTGANVLTF. For the CDR3, the DNA is TGTGCCAGCAGCTTAGGACCCGCGGGGACTGGGGCCAACGTCCTGACTTTC.

This clonotype has a count of ten or more. J is TRBJ1-6 and V is TRBV5-1; D gene unclear. The CDR3 runs 13 residues. With 0 bases removed from V and 9 bases from J, the gap between germline ends came to 7 bases. Germline V gives CDR1 SGHRS, CDR2 YFSETQ. The CDR3 reads CASSLEIASPLHF. CDR3 bases: TGCGCCAGCAGCTTGGAGATAGCTTCACCCCTCCACTTT.

This clonotype was seen a few times. This chain uses TRBV11-2 with TRBJ2-3; D gene uncertain. V was cut by 4 bases and J by 5 bases, with 7 bases left in between. The CDR3 extends over 12 amino acids. Germline CDR1 reads SGHAT; CDR2 reads FQNNGV. CDR3 nucleotides: TGTGCCAGCAGCTCATTCGGAGATACGCAGTATTTT. Translation: CASSSFGDTQYF.

The table lists this clonotype with many counts. The chain has TRBV11-2 and TRBJ1-2; D is unresolved. This CDR3 contains 13 residues. Trimming shortened V by 5 bases and J by 3 bases, and 10 bases separated the two germline ends. Germline CDR1 is SGHAT and CDR2 is FQNNGV. The CDR3 reads CASSLTTDYGYTF. DNA of the CDR3: TGTGCCAGCAGCCTTACGACGGACTATGGCTACACCTTC.

In this sample, this clonotype turned up a few times. In DNA form, the CDR3 reads TGTGCCAGCAGCTTGGGTGCTTTGGGACTACTAGTGTCGAAGCAATACAATGAGCAGTTCTTC. It specifies CASSLGALGLLVSKQYNEQFF. This chain uses TRBV5-6 with TRBJ2-1; 7 nucleotides line up with TRBD2. J was trimmed by 4 bases and V by 0 bases; bases with no gene match: 22. Germline-derived CDR1 and CDR2 are SGHDT and YYEEEE. CDR3 length: 21 amino acids.

This clonotype was counted ten times or more. The rearrangement joins TRBV24-1 to TRBJ2-2, with 13 bases fitting TRBD2. V was clipped by 5 bases and J by 4 bases; unmatched bases: 6. Germline V CDR1 and CDR2: KGHDR, SFDVKD. The CDR3 is 17 amino acids. The CDR3 DNA reads as TGTGCCACCAGTGCCGGACTAGCGGGAGAGGCCACCGGGGAGCTGTTTTTT. Its protein product is CATSAGLAGEATGELFF.

The chain is built from TRBV30 and TRBJ1-4; possible D gene TRBD1, 6 bases. The CDR3 totals 15 residues. With 4 bases removed from V and 10 bases from J, the gap between germline ends came to 22 bases. Germline V lookup: CDR1 GTSNPN, CDR2 SVGIG (reference sequence). In nucleotides, the CDR3 is TGTGCCTGGAACCTGAGGACAGCCAAGGGGGGAAAACTGTTTTTT. Translating gives CAWNLRTAKGGKLFF.

This clonotype was detected only a few times. The V gene is TRBV20-1, the J gene TRBJ2-1; 7 positions agree with TRBD2. This CDR3 has 14 residues. Germline loops: CDR1 DFQATT, CDR2 SNEGSKA (reference sequence). Trimming cost V 5 bases and J 1 base; bases outside gene matches: 5. CDR3 nucleotide sequence: TGCAGTGCTGCCCGGGGGGAGTCCTACAATGAGCAGTTCTTC. Translation: CSAARGESYNEQFF.

Ten or more counts support this clonotype. The chain carries TRBV25-1 and TRBJ2-3; D call uncertain. Deletions cut 2 bases from V and 3 bases from J, with 0 bases between. The CDR3 contains 11 residues. Germline V gene lookup returns CDR1 MGHDK and CDR2 SYGVNS. The CDR3 region has the DNA TGTGCCAGCAGTGAAACAGATACGCAGTATTTT. Amino acids: CASSETDTQYF.

This sequence joins TRBV3-1 and TRBJ1-4; 7 bases line up with TRBD1. The CDR3 has 17 amino acids. Unmatched junction bases numbered 9, after V lost 2 bases and J lost 3 bases. Per germline, CDR1 LGHDT and CDR2 YNNKEL (reference sequence). For the CDR3, the DNA is TGTGCCAGCAGCCAATACATCCCGGGGACAGCTAATGAAAAACTGTTTTTT. This sequence encodes CASSQYIPGTANEKLFF.

The rearrangement uses TRBV4-3 and TRBJ2-1, with D tentatively TRBD2 (6 bases). V was clipped by 6 bases and J by 10 bases, with 16 bases between them. The germline V gene has CDR1 LGHNA and CDR2 YSLEER. This CDR3 has 13 residues. CDR3 bases: TGCGCCAGCAGTCACGGGGGATCTGAGGAGCAGTTCTTC. Translated: CASSHGGSEEQFF.

This clonotype was observed a handful of times. The chain carries TRBV12-3 or TRBV12-4 and TRBJ2-7; D tentatively fits TRBD1 or TRBD2 (6 bases each). Trimming pared 6 bases from V and 2 bases from J, leaving 14 bases between. CDR3 length equals 14 residues. CDR3 amino acids: CASSPGGQTYEQYF. As DNA, the CDR3 is TGTGCCAGCAGCCCCGGGGGCCAGACCTACGAGCAGTACTTC.

Notes on this clonotype: A read error is possible here, since a much larger clone lies one base away. This chain joins TRBV5-4 and TRBJ2-7; 7 bases match TRBD1. Germline V gives CDR1 SGHNT, CDR2 YYREEE (reference sequence). This CDR3 has 13 amino acids. CDR3 amino acids: CASSVGQLYKQYF. CDR3 sequence (DNA): TGTGCCAGCAGCGTGGGACAGCTCTACAAGCAGTACTTC.

The table lists this clonotype with many counts. The genes are TRBV7-9 and TRBJ1-2, with a weak D call TRBD1 (6 bases). V lost 5 bases and J 4 bases, leaving 29 bases between the germline ends. Looked up from germline, CDR1 is SEHNR and CDR2 is FQNEAQ (reference sequence). The CDR3 has 19 amino acids. CDR3 bases: TGTGCCAGCAGCCCAGGGACCATTTTTCTAGGGGGTCGAGGCTATGGCTACACCTTC. Protein: CASSPGTIFLGGRGYGYTF.

This clonotype was seen ten or more times. CDR3 sequence reads: CASRMETGAGSPLHF. CDR3 coding DNA: TGTGCCAGCAGGATGGAGACAGGGGCGGGATCACCCCTCCACTTT. V gene TRBV28 combines with J gene TRBJ1-6; 8 bases map to TRBD1. The CDR3 is 15 residues long. Germline V gene sequence: CDR1 MDHEN, CDR2 SYDVKM. The V segment lost 6 bases and the J segment 10 bases; nucleotides outside the gene matches: 11.

This clonotype was detected ten times or more. The rearrangement uses TRBV3-1 and TRBJ2-7, with D hard to call. V was pared by 5 bases and J by 7 bases, with 12 bases between. The CDR3 runs 12 residues. Germline V CDR1 and CDR2: LGHDT, YNNKEL (reference sequence). The CDR3 sequence: CASSEPLGEQYF. The CDR3 DNA reads TGTGCCAGCAGCGAGCCCCTCGGGGAGCAGTACTTC.

This clonotype was detected only a few times. The genes are TRBV12-3 or TRBV12-4 and TRBJ2-1; 13 bases line up with TRBD2. Trimming at V came to 3 bases and at J to 8 bases, leaving 10 bases not matched to a gene. CDR3 length: 17 amino acids. Here the CDR3 reads CASSLRGLAGIPDEQFF. In nucleotides, the CDR3 is TGTGCCAGCAGTTTGAGGGGACTAGCGGGAATACCGGATGAGCAGTTCTTC.

The sample holds many counts of this clonotype. This sequence joins TRBV28 and TRBJ2-5, with D perhaps being TRBD1 or TRBD2 (5 bases each). Trimming took 6 bases from V and 2 from J, leaving 16 bases between them. The CDR3 spans 15 residues. Germline CDR1 reads MDHEN; CDR2 reads SYDVKM. The CDR3 loop reads CASSRTTGTQETQYF. As DNA, the CDR3 is TGTGCCAGCAGCCGAACCACGGGGACGCAAGAGACCCAGTACTTC. Drawing the rest from reference TRBV28 and TRBJ2-5, the complete variable domain is DVKVTQSSRYLVKRTGEKVFLECVQDMDHENMFWYRQDPGLGLRLIYFSYDVKMKEKGDIPEGYSVSREKKERFSLILESASTNQTSMYLCASSRTTGTQETQYFGPGTRLLVL.

This clonotype was seen at least ten times. This chain joins TRBV12-3 or TRBV12-4 and TRBJ2-2, with TRBD1 as a possible D gene (6 bases). V was trimmed by 1 base and J by 5 bases, leaving 8 bases between them. This CDR3 has 14 residues. In nucleotides, the CDR3 is TGTGCCAGCAGTTTAGGGGGGCGGACCGGGGAGCTGTTTTTT. Its protein product is CASSLGGRTGELFF.

This clonotype has more than one count but fewer than ten. The J gene is TRBJ1-5, the V gene TRBV25-1; TRBD1 might be the D (6 bases). This CDR3 is built from 15 residues. Trimming shortened V by 1 base and J by 5 bases, and 12 bases separated the two germline ends. Per germline, CDR1 MGHDK and CDR2 SYGVNS. The CDR3 DNA follows: TGTGCCAGCAGTGAATCGGGGCAGGGGTATCAGCCCCAGCATTTT. Residues: CASSESGQGYQPQHF.

The chain carries TRBV19 and TRBJ1-5; D is unclear. The CDR3 is 13 amino acids. The germline V gene encodes CDR1 LNHDA and CDR2 SQIVND (reference sequence). V was cut by 3 bases and J by 5 bases, with 8 bases left in between. The CDR3 sequence is CASSIKPYQPQHF. The CDR3 DNA reads TGTGCCAGTAGTATTAAACCTTATCAGCCCCAGCATTTT.

This clonotype was detected many times. The V call is TRBV6-5, the J call TRBJ2-7; a weak D match, TRBD1 (5 bases). Deletions cut 4 bases from V and 5 bases from J, with 18 bases between. The germline gives CDR1 MNHEY, CDR2 SVGAGI. The CDR3 loop spans 15 amino acids. CDR3 in amino acids: CASSLGARPRHEQYF. The CDR3 nucleotides read TGTGCCAGCAGTTTAGGGGCGAGACCCCGGCACGAGCAGTACTTC.

There are many counts of this clonotype. The J gene is TRBJ2-1, the V gene TRBV20-1; TRBD2 matches at 11 bases. The germline CDR1 and CDR2 sequences are DFQATT and SNEGSKA (reference sequence). The CDR3 is made up of 15 amino acids. The ends lost 2 bases at V and 1 base at J; junction bases unmatched: 1. The CDR3 bases are TGCAGTGCTAGATCTAGCGGGAGGTCCTACAATGAGCAGTTCTTC. As protein: CSARSSGRSYNEQFF.

V usage is TRBV4-1 and J usage is TRBJ1-5; the match to TRBD1 covers 7 bases. Germline V lookup: CDR1 MGHRA, CDR2 YSYEKL. Germline trimming cut 4 bases from V and 7 bases from J; bases unmatched to any gene: 13. The CDR3 is 16 amino acids. The CDR3 reads CASSLQAGGNWQPQHF. The CDR3 DNA is TGCGCCAGCAGCCTTCAAGCAGGGGGAAACTGGCAGCCCCAGCATTTT.